The present T cell receptor beta chain was sequenced within a study of shared clonotypes between healthy human individuals. This CDR3 is 16 amino acids long. Germline lookup yields CDR1 SGDLS and CDR2 YYNGEE. The ends were cut back, 1 base at V and 0 bases at J, with 12 bases in the middle. The assay was immunoSEQ multiplex PCR, and TCRdb's table has in-frame clones only and misses some. The sample has some 2,500,000 clones; 90% to 95% are singletons. The receptor was derived from a man between 18 and 35 years old in good health. Some clones in this sample may be carry-over from other donors' samples. Sequenced material: naive CD4+ T cells from PBMCs. Subset described: CD45RA+ positively selected. The chain joins TRBV9 to TRBJ2-3; tentatively, D is TRBD2 (6 bases). In nucleotides, the CDR3 is TGTGCCAGCAGCGTACGGGGGAGGACTAGCACAGATACGCAGTATTTT. Protein sequence: CASSVRGRTSTDTQYF. Looking up the rest from reference TRBV9 and TRBJ2-3 gives the full variable domain: DSGVTQTPKHLITATGQRVTLRCSPRSGDLSVYWYQQSLDQGLQFLIQYYNGEERAKGNILERFSAQQFPDLHSELNLSSLELGDSALYFCASSVRGRTSTDTQYFGPGTRLTVL.